This TCR beta chain was captured in a study of shared clonotypes between healthy human individuals. Study conclusions and caveats: Large depth notwithstanding, sorted-subset sequencing proved incomplete by rarefaction. All-four-donor shared clonotypes had higher generation probabilities than non-shared clonotypes did. Of the naive CD4 clonotypes, around 5% were shared across several donors.

This clone was found once. Its antigen is as yet unknown. Other DNA sequences from this sample encode an identical CDR3 as well. The CDR3 runs to 11 residues. Trimming took 3 bases from V and 11 from J, leaving 10 bases between them. Germline assignment: CDR1 MDHEN and CDR2 SYDVKM. CD4+ cells underwent separation, giving CD45RA+ naive and CD45RA-negative memory subsets. Profiled with immunoSEQ multiplex PCR; TCRdb holds only in-frame clones, not every one. The table lists about 980,000 clones, approximately 80% of them singletons, with 1.5% in the top ten. The chain recombines TRBV28 with TRBJ1-1, with TRBD1 as a possible D gene (6 bases). The sequenced sample consisted of memory CD4+ T cells sorted from blood. Subset: CD45RA-negative fraction. The sequence came from a man between 18 and 35 years old in good health. CDR3 in DNA: TGTGCCAGCAGTTTGAGGGGGAAGGCTTTCTTT. As protein: CASSLRGKAFF. The complete variable domain, with remaining parts taken from reference TRBV28 and TRBJ1-1, reads DVKVTQSSRYLVKRTGEKVFLECVQDMDHENMFWYRQDPGLGLRLIYFSYDVKMKEKGDIPEGYSVSREKKERFSLILESASTNQTSMYLCASSLRGKAFFGQGTRLTVV.